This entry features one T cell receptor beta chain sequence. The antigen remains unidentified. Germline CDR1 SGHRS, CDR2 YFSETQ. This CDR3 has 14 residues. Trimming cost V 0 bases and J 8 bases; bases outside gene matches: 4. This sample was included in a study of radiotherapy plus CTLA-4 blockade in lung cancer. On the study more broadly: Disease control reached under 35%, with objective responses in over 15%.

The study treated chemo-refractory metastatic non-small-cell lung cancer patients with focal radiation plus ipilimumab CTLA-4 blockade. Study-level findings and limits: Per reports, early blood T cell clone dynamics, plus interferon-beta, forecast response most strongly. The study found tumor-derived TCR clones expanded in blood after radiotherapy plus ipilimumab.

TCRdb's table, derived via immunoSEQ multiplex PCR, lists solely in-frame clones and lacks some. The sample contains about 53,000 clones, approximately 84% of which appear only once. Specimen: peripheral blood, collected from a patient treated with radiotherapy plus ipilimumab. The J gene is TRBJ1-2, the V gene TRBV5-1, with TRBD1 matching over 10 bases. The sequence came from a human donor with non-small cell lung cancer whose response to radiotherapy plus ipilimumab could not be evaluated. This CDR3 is CASSLGDRGQGYTF. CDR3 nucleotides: TGCGCCAGCAGCTTGGGGGACAGGGGTCAGGGCTACACCTTC.